The rows below give T cell receptor beta chains drawn from one sample of a study of cytomegalovirus exposure and HLA in healthy donors. Profiled with immunoSEQ multiplex PCR; TCRdb holds only in-frame clones, not every one. In the table there are 150,000 to 200,000 clones, about 77% of which are singletons. The sample consisted of PBMCs. These receptors were collected from a male donor in good health and CMV-seropositive. Each CDR3 is given with its conserved first and last residue. The D gene is left open where the match is weak. A row's size may be missing; if present it is once, few, many or a size class.

d_call,clone_size,v_call,j_call,cdr3_aa,cdr3_nt
-,-,TRBV7-9,TRBJ2-2,CASILRTSELFF,TGTGCCAGCATCCTACGTACGTCGGAGCTGTTTTTT
TRBD1,-,TRBV29-1,TRBJ2-2,CSVEVQGAPTGELFF,TGCAGCGTTGAAGTGCAGGGGGCTCCAACCGGGGAGCTGTTTTTT
TRBD1,-,TRBV7-9,TRBJ1-1,CASSPPTGVPEAFF,TGTGCCAGCAGCCCGCCCACAGGGGTTCCCGAAGCTTTCTTT
TRBD1,-,TRBV14,TRBJ2-7,CASSQRTGLYEQYF,TGTGCCAGCAGCCAGCGGACAGGGCTGTACGAGCAGTACTTC
-,few,TRBV6-5,TRBJ1-5,CASSYSGRGNQPQHF,TGTGCCAGCAGTTACTCGGGCAGGGGCAACCAGCCCCAGCATTTT
-,-,TRBV4-2,TRBJ2-3,CASSKNSRASTDTQYF,TGTGCCAGCAGCAAAAACTCACGCGCTTCCACAGATACGCAGTATTTT
-,-,TRBV27,TRBJ1-5,CASSSHPGTPIGQHF,TGTGCCAGCAGTTCGCACCCCGGGACACCTATAGGCCAGCATTTT
-,-,TRBV11-1,TRBJ1-4,CASSFRTNEKLFF,TGTGCCAGCAGCTTCCGAACTAATGAAAAACTGTTTTTT
-,-,TRBV5-1,TRBJ2-5,CASARGETQYF,TGCGCCAGCGCACGGGGTGAGACCCAGTACTTC
-,-,TRBV7-3,TRBJ2-2,CASSPLRSFSPDTGELFF,TGTGCCAGCAGCCCTCTTCGGAGCTTCTCCCCCGACACCGGGGAGCTGTTTTTT
TRBD1,-,TRBV14,TRBJ1-2,CASSLGRGHTNYGYTF,TGTGCCAGCAGCCTGGGTAGGGGGCACACTAACTATGGCTACACCTTC
-,-,TRBV19,TRBJ1-5,CASRADGNLNQPQHF,TGTGCCAGTAGGGCGGACGGGAACCTCAATCAGCCCCAGCATTTT